This is a list of T cell receptor beta chains from one sample in a study of T cell responses to AZD1222 COVID-19 vaccine. Repertoires were generated with immunoSEQ multiplex PCR, while TCRdb's copy carries only in-frame clones and drops some. The sample carries 60,000 to 90,000 clones, roughly 80% recorded once. The source was peripheral blood, collected 28 days after the second dose of the MenACWY control vaccine. The receptors stem from an adult who received the MenACWY meningococcal vaccine as a control. The conserved cysteine and the conserved F or W are not part of the CDR3 here. The order of the fields is CDR3 length, J gene, V gene, D gene, CDR3 protein. The D gene is left open where the match is weak.

9 TRBJ1-2 TRBV29-1 NA SVDGGAGYT
9 TRBJ1-1 TRBV30 NA AWSVGSEAF
9 TRBJ2-1 TRBV18 NA ASSPGVEQF
14 TRBJ2-1 TRBV14 NA ASSQLRGGSYNEQF
13 TRBJ1-1 TRBV5-1 TRBD1 ASSLGGTGNTEAF
11 TRBJ2-3 TRBV7-2 NA ASSSGLPDTQY
11 TRBJ2-7 TRBV25-1 NA ASSDFYSYEQY
12 TRBJ2-2 TRBV7-3 NA ASSRGGDTGELF
12 TRBJ2-7 TRBV6-5 NA ASSPPKDPYEQY
9 TRBJ1-3 TRBV30 NA AWSMTNTIY
12 TRBJ1-1 TRBV3-1/TRBV3-2 NA ASSNVARDTEAF
11 TRBJ1-1 TRBV6-1 TRBD1 ACRTGPNTEAF
10 TRBJ1-2 TRBV6-5 NA ASGTGINGYT
12 TRBJ1-2 TRBV4-3 NA ASSQVLWDGGYT
14 TRBJ1-6 TRBV3-1/TRBV3-2 NA ASSQASGLNNSPLH
13 TRBJ2-3 TRBV18 NA ASSPGGYSQDTQY
11 TRBJ1-1 TRBV2 NA ASSEHLNTEAF
12 TRBJ1-1 TRBV5-1 NA ASSSQWGGTEAF
13 TRBJ1-2 TRBV6-1 NA ASSEYPQGPYGYT
12 TRBJ2-1 TRBV6-2/TRBV6-3 NA ASSVEGPRYEQF
11 TRBJ2-2 TRBV12-3/TRBV12-4 TRBD2 ASSSGGRGELF
12 TRBJ1-2 TRBV18 NA ASSQGPTNYGYT
12 TRBJ2-5 TRBV29-1 NA SVTTTGGWETQY
16 TRBJ2-3 TRBV14 TRBD2 ASSHFPPTSGSADTQY
11 TRBJ2-7 TRBV29-1 TRBD1 SVASDRGYEQY
12 TRBJ1-2 TRBV18 NA ASSPAEGVYGYT
14 TRBJ1-1 TRBV28 NA ASISLRQAGGTEAF
13 TRBJ2-1 TRBV29-1 NA SVEAGQGVGNEQF
12 TRBJ1-5 TRBV2 TRBD1 ASSRTGGHQPQH
14 TRBJ1-5 TRBV5-6 NA ASSLRAAQGNQPQH
11 TRBJ2-1 TRBV5-4 NA ASSLAPTGEQF
13 TRBJ2-3 TRBV5-4 NA ASRGRDESTDTQY
13 TRBJ1-2 TRBV5-1 TRBD1 ASSLGGGEVDGYT
9 TRBJ1-1 TRBV29-1 NA SVRVDTEAF
13 TRBJ1-4 TRBV7-9 NA ASSRALGANEKLF
13 TRBJ1-1 TRBV27 TRBD1 ASSRQGSMNTEAF
13 TRBJ2-6 TRBV30 NA AWSALRGAANVLT
11 TRBJ2-5 TRBV18 NA ASSRGSQETQY
13 TRBJ1-4 TRBV3-1/TRBV3-2 NA ASSQSFGTRAKLF
13 TRBJ1-1 TRBV7-2 TRBD1 ASRQTGTEDTEAF
10 TRBJ1-1 TRBV2 NA ASSSTVPGAF